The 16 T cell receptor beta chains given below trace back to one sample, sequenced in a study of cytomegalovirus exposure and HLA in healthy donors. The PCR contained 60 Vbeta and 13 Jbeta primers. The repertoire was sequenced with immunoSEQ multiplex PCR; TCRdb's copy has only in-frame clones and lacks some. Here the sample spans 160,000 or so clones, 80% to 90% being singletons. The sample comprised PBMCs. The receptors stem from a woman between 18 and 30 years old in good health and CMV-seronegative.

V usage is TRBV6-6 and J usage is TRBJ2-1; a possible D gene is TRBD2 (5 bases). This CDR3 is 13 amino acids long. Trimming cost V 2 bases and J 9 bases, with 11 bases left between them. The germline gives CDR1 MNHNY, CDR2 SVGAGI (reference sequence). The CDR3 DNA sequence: TGTGCCAGCAGTTACGGAATCGAGGGTGAGCAGTTCTTC. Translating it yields CASSYGIEGEQFF.

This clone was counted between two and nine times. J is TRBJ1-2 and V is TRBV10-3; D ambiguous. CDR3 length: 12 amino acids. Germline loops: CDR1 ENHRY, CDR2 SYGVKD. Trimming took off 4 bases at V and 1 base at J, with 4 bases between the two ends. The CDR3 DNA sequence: TGTGCCATCAGTGGAGATAACTATGGCTACACCTTC. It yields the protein CAISGDNYGYTF.

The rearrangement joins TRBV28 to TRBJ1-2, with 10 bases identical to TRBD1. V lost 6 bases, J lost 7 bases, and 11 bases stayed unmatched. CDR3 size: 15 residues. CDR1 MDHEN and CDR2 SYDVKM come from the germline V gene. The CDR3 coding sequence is TGTGCCAGCAGAAGACAGGGGGCGCCGGTAGTTGGCTACACCTTC. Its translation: CASRRQGAPVVGYTF.

The CDR3 DNA reads TGTGCCAGCAGATCCGCCCTAGCTATCGTCTACAATGAGCAGTTCTTC. This sequence encodes CASRSALAIVYNEQFF. The chain is built from TRBV27 and TRBJ2-1; tentatively, D is TRBD2 (5 bases). Per germline, CDR1 MNHEY and CDR2 SMNVEV (reference sequence). V lost 6 bases to trimming and J lost 3 bases, with 18 bases between them. The CDR3 totals 16 residues.

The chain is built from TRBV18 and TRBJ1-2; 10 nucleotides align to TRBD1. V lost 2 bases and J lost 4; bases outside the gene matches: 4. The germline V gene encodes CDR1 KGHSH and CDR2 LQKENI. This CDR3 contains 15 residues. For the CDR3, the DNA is TGTGCCAGCTCACCAAGGGACAGGGGCACCTATGGCTACACCTTC. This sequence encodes CASSPRDRGTYGYTF.

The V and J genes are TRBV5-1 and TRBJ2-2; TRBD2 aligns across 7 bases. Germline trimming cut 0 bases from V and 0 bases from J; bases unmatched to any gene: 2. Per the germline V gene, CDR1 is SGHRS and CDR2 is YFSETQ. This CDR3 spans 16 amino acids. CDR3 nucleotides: TGCGCCAGCAGCTTGGGGCTAGCGGCGAACACCGGGGAGCTGTTTTTT. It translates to CASSLGLAANTGELFF.

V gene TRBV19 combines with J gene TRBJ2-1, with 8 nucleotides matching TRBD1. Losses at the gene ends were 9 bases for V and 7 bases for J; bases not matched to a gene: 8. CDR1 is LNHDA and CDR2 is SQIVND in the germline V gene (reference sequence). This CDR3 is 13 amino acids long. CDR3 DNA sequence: TGTGCCAGCCTGGGACAGGAGGTTAATGAGCAGTTCTTC. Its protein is CASLGQEVNEQFF.

CDR3: CASSGEIRSYEQYF. CDR3 nucleotide sequence: TGTGCCAGCAGTGGAGAGATCCGCTCCTACGAGCAGTACTTC. J is TRBJ2-7 and V is TRBV6-5; D unresolved. The CDR3 length is 14 residues. Per germline, CDR1 MNHEY and CDR2 SVGAGI. V shed 5 bases and J shed 0 bases, with 11 bases lying between them.

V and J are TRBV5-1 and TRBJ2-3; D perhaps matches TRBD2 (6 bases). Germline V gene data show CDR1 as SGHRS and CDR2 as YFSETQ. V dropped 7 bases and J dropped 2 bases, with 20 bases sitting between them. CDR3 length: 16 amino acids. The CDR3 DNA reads TGCGCCAGCTCGGAGGGAGTAGCGGTCCCCACAGATACGCAGTATTTT. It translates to CASSEGVAVPTDTQYF.

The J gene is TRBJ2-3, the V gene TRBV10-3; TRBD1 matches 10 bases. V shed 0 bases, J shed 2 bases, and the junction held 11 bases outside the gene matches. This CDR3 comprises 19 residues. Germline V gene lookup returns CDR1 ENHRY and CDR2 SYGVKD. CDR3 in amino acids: CAISESKGTGARTTDTQYF. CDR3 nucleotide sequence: TGTGCCATCAGTGAGTCGAAGGGGACAGGGGCCCGTACCACAGATACGCAGTATTTT.

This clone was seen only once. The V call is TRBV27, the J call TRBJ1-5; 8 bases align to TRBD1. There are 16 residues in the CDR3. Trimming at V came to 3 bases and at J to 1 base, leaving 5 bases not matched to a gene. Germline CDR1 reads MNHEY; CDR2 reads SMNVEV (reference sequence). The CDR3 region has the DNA TGTGCCAGCAGTTTGGGGACAGGAGGCAGCAATCAGCCCCAGCATTTT. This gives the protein CASSLGTGGSNQPQHF.

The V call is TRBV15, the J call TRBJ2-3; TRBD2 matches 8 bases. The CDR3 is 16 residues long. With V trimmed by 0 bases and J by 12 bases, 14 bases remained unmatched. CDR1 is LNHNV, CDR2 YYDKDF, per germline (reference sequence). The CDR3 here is CATSRDRGTSQGIQYF. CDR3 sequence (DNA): TGTGCCACCAGCAGAGATCGGGGGACTAGTCAAGGAATTCAGTATTTT.

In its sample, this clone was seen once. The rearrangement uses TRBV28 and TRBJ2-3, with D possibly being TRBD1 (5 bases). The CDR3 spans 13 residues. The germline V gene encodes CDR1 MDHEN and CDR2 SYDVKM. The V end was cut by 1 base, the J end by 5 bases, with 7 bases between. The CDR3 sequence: CASSLLGEDTQYF. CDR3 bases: TGTGCCAGCAGTTTATTAGGGGAAGATACGCAGTATTTT.

The CDR3 loop is CASSVGSGHYNEQFF. The DNA for the CDR3 is TGTGCCAGCAGCGTAGGTAGCGGCCACTACAATGAGCAGTTCTTC. J is TRBJ2-1 and V is TRBV9; maybe TRBD2 (6 bases). This CDR3 has 15 amino acids. Trimming shortened V by 0 bases and J by 3 bases, and 10 bases separated the two germline ends. Germline V gene lookup returns CDR1 SGDLS and CDR2 YYNGEE.

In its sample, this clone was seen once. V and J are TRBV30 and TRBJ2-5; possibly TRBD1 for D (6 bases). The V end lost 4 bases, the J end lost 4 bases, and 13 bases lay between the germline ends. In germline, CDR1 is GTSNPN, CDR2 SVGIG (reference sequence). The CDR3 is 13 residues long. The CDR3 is CAWTRQETETQYF. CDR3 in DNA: TGTGCCTGGACGAGACAGGAAACAGAGACCCAGTACTTC. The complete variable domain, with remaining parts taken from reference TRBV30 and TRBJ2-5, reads SQTIHQWPATLVQPVGSPLSLECTVEGTSNPNLYWYRQAAGRGLQLLFYSVGIGQISSEVPQNLSASRPQDRQFILSSKKLLLSDSGFYLCAWTRQETETQYFGPGTRLLVL.

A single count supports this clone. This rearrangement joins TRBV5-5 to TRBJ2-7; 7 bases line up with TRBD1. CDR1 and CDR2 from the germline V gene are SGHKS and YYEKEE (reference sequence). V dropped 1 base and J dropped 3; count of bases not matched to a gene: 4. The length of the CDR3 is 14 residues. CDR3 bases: TGTGCCAGCAGCTTGACTAGACAGGGCTACGAGCAGTACTTC. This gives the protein CASSLTRQGYEQYF.